Presented here are 9 T cell receptor beta chains from one specimen sequenced in a study of blood T cell repertoires in COVID-19. Data came from immunoSEQ multiplex PCR; TCRdb stores just in-frame clones and leaves some out. The data show tens of thousands of clones, approximately 89% seen once. Sample: peripheral blood. The receptors originated from a man in his fifties with acute or convalescent COVID-19.

This clone appeared a single time. The rearrangement joins TRBV5-1 to TRBJ2-7; 12 bases map to TRBD2. V trimming: 4 bases; J trimming: 3 bases; junction bases outside the gene matches: 11. CDR3 length: 17 residues. Germline CDR1 reads SGHRS; CDR2 reads YFSETQ. DNA for the CDR3: TGCGCCAGCAGCCCCAAATGGACTAGCGGGACCAACTACGAGCAGTACTTC. Protein sequence: CASSPKWTSGTNYEQYF. Based on the CDR3 plus reference TRBV5-1 and TRBJ2-7, the full variable domain is KAGVTQTPRYLIKTRGQQVTLSCSPISGHRSVSWYQQTPGQGLQFLFEYFSETQRNKGNFPGRFSGRQFSNSRSEMNVSTLELGDSALYLCASSPKWTSGTNYEQYFGPGTRLTVT.

The V and J genes are TRBV7-8 and TRBJ2-2; 7 bases are a match to TRBD1. Germline CDR1 is SGHVS and CDR2 is FQNEAQ. The CDR3 has 13 amino acids. Trimming cost V 11 bases and J 1 base; bases outside gene matches: 4. Here the CDR3 reads CAGTVLNTGELFF. The CDR3, as DNA: TGTGCCGGGACAGTGTTGAACACCGGGGAGCTGTTTTTT.

The chain couples TRBV27 to TRBJ2-4; TRBD2 aligns across 9 bases. Unmatched junction bases numbered 10, after V lost 5 bases and J lost 2 bases. The CDR3 totals 17 residues. Looked up from germline, CDR1 is MNHEY and CDR2 is SMNVEV (reference sequence). The CDR3 DNA sequence: TGTGCCAGCAGTACCCCTTCAGCGGGGGGTTCCAAAAACATTCAGTACTTC. Its protein is CASSTPSAGGSKNIQYF.

This rearrangement joins TRBV5-1 to TRBJ2-3; 9 bases fit TRBD1. The ends lost 1 base at V and 5 bases at J; junction bases unmatched: 5. Germline V gene sequence: CDR1 SGHRS, CDR2 YFSETQ. The CDR3 covers 15 residues. The CDR3 DNA follows: TGCGCCAGCAGCTTGACAGGGGGCAATCAAGATACGCAGTATTTT. This gives the protein CASSLTGGNQDTQYF.

This chain's CDR3 is CASRSLTGLSNQPQHF. CDR3 nucleotide sequence: TGTGCCAGTAGATCCCTGACAGGGCTAAGCAATCAGCCCCAGCATTTT. The gene calls are TRBV19 and TRBJ1-5; TRBD1 matches at 7 bases. Germline CDR1 reads LNHDA; CDR2 reads SQIVND (reference sequence). The length of the CDR3 is 16 residues. The J segment lost 1 base and the V segment lost 6 bases, leaving 9 bases of the junction unmatched.

The chain has TRBV4-1 and TRBJ1-6; no definite D call. The germline V gene encodes CDR1 MGHRA and CDR2 YSYEKL. The CDR3 sequence is 14 residues long. V lost 2 bases and J lost 7, with 9 bases in between. This CDR3 is CASSQLGGNSPLHF. The CDR3 nucleotides read TGCGCCAGCAGCCAACTAGGCGGGAATTCACCCCTCCACTTT.

This chain joins TRBV6-1 and TRBJ1-1; D is perhaps TRBD1 (5 bases). CDR3 length: 14 amino acids. Germline V lookup: CDR1 MNHNS, CDR2 SASEGT. Trimming stripped 2 bases from V and 1 base from J, with 8 bases between. The CDR3 here is CASSELRGNTEAFF. CDR3 bases: TGTGCCAGCAGTGAACTAAGGGGGAACACTGAAGCTTTCTTT.

The chain combines TRBV6-1 with TRBJ1-2, with D tentatively TRBD1 (5 bases). Trimming took 1 base from V and 7 from J, leaving 13 bases between them. This CDR3 has 14 residues. Germline CDR1 and CDR2: MNHNS and SASEGT. The CDR3 nucleotides are TGTGCCAGCAGTGAAGGAGCAGGGTATTTTGGCTACACCTTC. Translating it yields CASSEGAGYFGYTF.

This clone was picked up one time. The chain carries TRBV5-1 and TRBJ1-1; D may be TRBD1 (6 bases). V lost 0 bases and J 0 bases, leaving 9 bases between the germline ends. The CDR3 sequence is 15 residues long. The germline V gene has CDR1 SGHRS and CDR2 YFSETQ. CDR3 bases: TGCGCCAGCAGCTTGGCCCCAGGGGTGAACACTGAAGCTTTCTTT. Protein: CASSLAPGVNTEAFF. The full variable domain, rest sourced from reference TRBV5-1 and TRBJ1-1, is KAGVTQTPRYLIKTRGQQVTLSCSPISGHRSVSWYQQTPGQGLQFLFEYFSETQRNKGNFPGRFSGRQFSNSRSEMNVSTLELGDSALYLCASSLAPGVNTEAFFGQGTRLTVV.